This is a list of T cell receptor beta chains from one sample in a study of CD8 T cells in ankylosing spondylitis. MiXCR was run by TCRdb on the 5' RACE reads, yielding one entry per CDR3 protein. The sample lists fewer than 500,000 distinct CDR3 sequences; about a fifth were seen once. The material sequenced was blood, either unsorted or a sorted T cell fraction (not recorded which). Receptors originate from a male donor with ankylosing spondylitis. Both conserved end residues are part of each CDR3. A D gene is named only where the DNA matches it firmly.

J gene | V gene | CDR3 length | D gene | CDR3 protein
TRBJ2-2 | TRBV20-1 | 15 | TRBD2 | CSAQGTSGNTGELFF
TRBJ1-6 | TRBV12-3/TRBV12-4 | 13 | NA | CASSFGRGFSLHF
TRBJ1-1 | TRBV5-8 | 15 | TRBD1 | CASSLEGQANTEAFF
TRBJ1-1 | TRBV5-1 | 14 | NA | CASSLDRVTPEAFF
TRBJ2-6 | TRBV4-1 | 20 | TRBD1 | CASSQPRGRQGAPGANVLTF
TRBJ2-4 | TRBV25-1 | 18 | TRBD2 | CASSGSGRAVRGINIQYF
TRBJ1-4 | TRBV3-1 | 14 | TRBD1 | CASSLGQGYEKLFF
TRBJ1-6 | TRBV11-3 | 17 | NA | CASSPRSLGSYNSPLHF
TRBJ1-2 | TRBV29-1 | 14 | NA | CSVGDYGFNYGYTF
TRBJ2-2 | TRBV7-9 | 16 | TRBD2 | CASSQRGTTNTGELFF
TRBJ2-2 | TRBV4-2 | 18 | TRBD2 | CASTPRIAGAMNTGELFF
TRBJ2-1 | TRBV7-9 | 12 | NA | CASSNRDPKQFF
TRBJ2-5 | TRBV6-1 | 14 | TRBD1 | CATGIKTGLETQYF
TRBJ2-1 | TRBV25-1 | 15 | TRBD2 | CASKTSREGRDEQFF
TRBJ2-3 | TRBV3-1 | 15 | TRBD2 | CASSQEAGDGDTQYF
TRBJ2-4 | TRBV12-3/TRBV12-4 | 15 | TRBD1 | CASSLHTGTENIQYF
TRBJ2-1 | TRBV15 | 13 | NA | CATSRDRRVGQFF
TRBJ2-1 | TRBV9 | 16 | NA | CASSQFLQSSYNEQFF
TRBJ1-2 | TRBV10-3 | 14 | TRBD1 | CATMWTGSAYGYTF
TRBJ2-2 | TRBV9 | 18 | TRBD2 | CASSVAETSGRATGELFF
TRBJ2-2 | TRBV29-1 | 13 | TRBD1 | CSVRTGGTGELFF
TRBJ2-7 | TRBV28 | 14 | NA | CASSFGGAPTAQYF
TRBJ2-1 | TRBV19 | 17 | TRBD2 | CASSILAALGSYNEQFF
TRBJ1-2 | TRBV11-2 | 13 | NA | CASSLSINYGYTF
TRBJ2-7 | TRBV4-1 | 15 | NA | CASSQPNRGFYEQYF
TRBJ1-6 | TRBV7-9 | 14 | NA | CASSPGVYNSPLHF